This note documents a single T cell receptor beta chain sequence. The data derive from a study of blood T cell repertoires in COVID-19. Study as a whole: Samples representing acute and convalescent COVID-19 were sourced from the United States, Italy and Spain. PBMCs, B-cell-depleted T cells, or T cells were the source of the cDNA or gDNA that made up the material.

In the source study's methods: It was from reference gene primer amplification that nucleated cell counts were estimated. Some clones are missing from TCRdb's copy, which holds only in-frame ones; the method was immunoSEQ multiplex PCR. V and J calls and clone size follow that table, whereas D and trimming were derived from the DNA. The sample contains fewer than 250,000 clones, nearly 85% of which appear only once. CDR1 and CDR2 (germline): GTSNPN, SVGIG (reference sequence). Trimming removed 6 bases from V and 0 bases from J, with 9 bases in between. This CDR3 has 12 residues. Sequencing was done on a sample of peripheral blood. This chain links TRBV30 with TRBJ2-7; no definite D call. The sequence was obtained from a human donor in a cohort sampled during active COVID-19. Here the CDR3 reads CACRRISYEQYF. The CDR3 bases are TGTGCCTGCCGGCGGATCTCCTACGAGCAGTACTTC.